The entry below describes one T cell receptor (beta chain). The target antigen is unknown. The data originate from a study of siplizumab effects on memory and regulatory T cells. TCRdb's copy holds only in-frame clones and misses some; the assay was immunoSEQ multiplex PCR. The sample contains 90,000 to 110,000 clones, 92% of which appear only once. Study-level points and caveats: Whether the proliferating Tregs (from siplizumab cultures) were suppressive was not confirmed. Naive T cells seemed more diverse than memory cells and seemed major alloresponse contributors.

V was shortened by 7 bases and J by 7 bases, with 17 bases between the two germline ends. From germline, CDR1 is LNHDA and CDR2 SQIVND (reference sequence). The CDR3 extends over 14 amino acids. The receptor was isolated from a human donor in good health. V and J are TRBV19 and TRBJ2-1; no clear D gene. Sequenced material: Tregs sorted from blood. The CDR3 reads CASTPRTPMNEQFF. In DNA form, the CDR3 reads TGTGCCAGTACCCCCCGGACCCCTATGAATGAGCAGTTCTTC. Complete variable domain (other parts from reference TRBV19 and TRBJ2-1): DGGITQSPKYLFRKEGQNVTLSCEQNLNHDAMYWYRQDPGQGLRLIYYSQIVNDFQKGDIAEGYSVSREKKESFPLTVTSAQKNPTAFYLCASTPRTPMNEQFFGPGTRLTVL.